This TCR beta chain was sequenced during a study of PD-1 blockade in classical Hodgkin lymphoma (TCRdb year 2020). With respect to the entire study: Nivolumab dosing was 3 mg/kg intravenously every 2 weeks, continuing until either disease progression or unacceptable toxicity. A peripheral blood immune signature of response to PD-1 blockade in classical Hodgkin lymphoma was defined using TCR beta sequencing and CyTOF.

For CDR1 and CDR2, the germline V gene lists MGHDK and SYGVNS. The V end loses 2 bases and the J end loses 0 bases, and a stretch of 11 bases separates them. Inclusive of the bounding cysteine and phenylalanine, the CDR3 is 15 residues long. CDR3 DNA is the only sequence kept; it has 45 bases, read in frame from the first base. Results and caveats for the whole study, not just this receptor: Among trial patients, those achieving complete response had baseline diversity similar to that of newly diagnosed patients, while diversity was significantly lower in partial responders and progressors. By C4D1, a significant rise was seen in CD4+ TCR diversity but not in CD8+ TCR diversity (p=0.0027 vs p=0.16), and the rise was most apparent among complete responders (p=0.02). Newly diagnosed patients were reported to have lower baseline TCR diversity than healthy donors, and relapsed/refractory patients were reported to have lower baseline TCR diversity still. Only a single clinical trial cohort was studied, and what caused the repertoire differences, possibly disease activity or prior therapy, remained undefined. Patients starting nivolumab less than 1 year after ASCT had lower diversity and were excluded from later analyses to avoid confounding by immune reconstitution.

Regarding this clone: The antigen this receptor binds is unknown. Base qualities were left out, and no much larger clone turns up one base away.

The Qiagen DNeasy kit was used to extract genomic DNA both from unsorted PBMCs and from the negatively selected CD4+ and CD8+ fractions. TCR beta CDR3 regions were amplified by immunoSEQ multiplex PCR using primers annealing to V and J segments. A synthetic immune receptor repertoire was used to minimize amplification bias, and remaining bias was computationally removed after sequencing. On the study's bioinformatics: Repertoire diversity was quantified as the Shannon entropy index using custom Python scripts. Unsorted, CD4+ and CD8+ repertoires were examined separately, except in combined analyses, for which CD4+ and CD8+ sequences were merged in silico. Clonal expansion was defined as a frequency increase of at least 2-fold after treatment compared with C1D1, and clones undetected at baseline were assigned a pseudocount of 0.5. Clones with 0 or 1 copy at C1D1 were defined as singleton clones, while clones with 2 or more copies were defined as non-singleton clones. By matching protein sequences in sorted samples from the same patient, clones expanded in unsorted samples were annotated as CD4+, CD8+ or unknown. Wilcoxon tests on paired samples were used to test diversity changes from C1D1 to C4D1. TCRdb re-hosts the immuneACCESS table, in-frame sequences only. Its copies lack some clones; in the studies checked, an unresolved V gene accounts for under half of them, and the cause for the rest is not known. That table is the source of V, J and clone size, and D and trimming were worked out from the DNA. This sample holds about 110,000 clones; roughly nine tenths were observed only once. The top ten clones comprise around 20% of the sample.

The time point label on this specimen signifies: cycle 2 day 1 (C2D1) of nivolumab. All trial patients had relapsed after autologous stem cell transplantation, with cohorts A, B and C differing in prior brentuximab vedotin exposure. The trial cohort included 50 to 70 patients with relapsed/refractory classical Hodgkin lymphoma, and each patient had a best overall response of complete response, partial response or progressive disease. Trial patients were treated with single-agent nivolumab in the multi-cohort phase II CheckMate 205 trial. An independent review committee assessed best overall response by applying the 2007 International Working Group response criteria. PBMCs from the trial were collected at three points: immediately before nivolumab initiation (C1D1), and during therapy at cycle 2 day 1 and cycle 4 day 1. Peripheral blood was collected in 8 mL Vacutainer Cell Preparation Tubes, from which PBMCs were isolated by centrifugation and then cryopreserved.

The sequencing used peripheral blood mononuclear cells (PBMCs), collected before the second cycle of nivolumab. The rearranged chain carries TRBV25-1 and TRBJ2-7, and perhaps TRBD2 as D gene, on 6 matching bases. This receptor was obtained from a human donor with classical Hodgkin lymphoma. The sequenced DNA: TGTGCCAGCAGTGAAGGGGGGAGTTTCTCCTACGAGCAGTACTTC. This translates into CASSEGGSFSYEQYF.